This TCR beta chain originates from a study of blood T cells in healthy people across ages. A word on this clonotype: A read error may explain this, as a much larger clone is one base away.

The use of a sample-barcoded 5' primer and a J-beta primer mix characterized a second PCR of roughly 6 to 11 cycles. TCRdb fed the 5' RACE reads into MiXCR, producing one record per CDR3 protein. Seen here are about 730,000 distinct CDR3 sequences, approximately 43% observed once, and the top ten hold 20% to 25%. The CDR3 contains 14 residues. Germline CDR1 is MGHRA and CDR2 is YSYEKL. The authors drew about 10 milliliters of peripheral blood from each donor. Sequencing input: blood. The chain recombines TRBV4-1 with TRBJ2-5, with a possible D match to TRBD1 (6 bases). Judging by the DNA end, TRBJ2-4 fits better; the J call may be wrong. This TCR derives from a woman in her sixties or seventies in good health. CDR3 in DNA: TGCACCAGCAGCCAAGACGAGGGGGTAAACATTCAGTACTTC. The encoded protein is CTSSQDEGVNIQYF.